These 13 T cell receptor beta chains were all obtained from the same sample, sequenced in a study of blood T cell repertoires in COVID-19. Here immunoSEQ multiplex PCR was the method, and the copy in TCRdb shows in-frame clones only, minus some. The sample lists a few hundred thousand clones; around 89% were seen once. Sequenced input: peripheral blood. The receptors originated from a woman between 25 and 40 years old with COVID-19, enrolled during active disease.

The rearrangement uses TRBV19 and TRBJ1-5; tentative D call: TRBD1 (5 bases). The germline CDR1 and CDR2 sequences are LNHDA and SQIVND (reference sequence). V shed 1 base and J shed 0 bases, with 7 bases lying between them. CDR3 length: 15 amino acids. CDR3 in DNA: TGTGCCAGTAGTATAGCAGGGCTTAGCAATCAGCCCCAGCATTTT. Protein product: CASSIAGLSNQPQHF. Looking up the rest from reference TRBV19 and TRBJ1-5 gives the full variable domain: DGGITQSPKYLFRKEGQNVTLSCEQNLNHDAMYWYRQDPGQGLRLIYYSQIVNDFQKGDIAEGYSVSREKKESFPLTVTSAQKNPTAFYLCASSIAGLSNQPQHFGDGTRLSIL.

As for this clone: Other DNA sequences within the sample encode an identical CDR3. The chain couples TRBV14 to TRBJ2-1; D call uncertain. CDR3 length equals 12 residues. In germline, CDR1 is SGHDN, CDR2 FVKESK. Trimming removed 4 bases from V and 3 bases from J, with 4 bases in between. CDR3 DNA sequence: TGTGCCAGCAGCCCTAGCTACAATGAGCAGTTCTTC. This gives the protein CASSPSYNEQFF. The full variable domain, in which reference TRBV14 and TRBJ2-1 provide the parts outside the CDR3, is EAGVTQFPSHSVIEKGQTVTLRCDPISGHDNLYWYRRVMGKEIKFLLHFVKESKQDESGMPNNRFLAERTGGTYSTLKVQPAELEDSGVYFCASSPSYNEQFFGPGTRLTVL.

The J gene is TRBJ1-6, the V gene TRBV5-4; the match to TRBD1 covers 7 bases. The CDR3 sequence is 16 residues long. Germline assignment: CDR1 SGHNT and CDR2 YYREEE (reference sequence). Trimming took 7 bases from V and 9 from J; bases not matched to a gene: 16. The CDR3 nucleotides are TGTGCCAGCTCTCGGGCAGGGGGATTTGAGGGTTCACCCCTCCACTTT. It yields the protein CASSRAGGFEGSPLHF.

The V gene is TRBV5-1, the J gene TRBJ1-3; no clear D gene. The CDR3 totals 15 residues. With 3 bases removed from V and 4 bases from J, the gap between germline ends came to 14 bases. The germline V gene has CDR1 SGHRS and CDR2 YFSETQ. CDR3 loop: CASSSDRSWGNTIYF. In DNA form, the CDR3 reads TGCGCCAGCAGCTCAGATAGGAGTTGGGGAAACACCATATATTTT.

J is TRBJ1-2 and V is TRBV19, with D perhaps matching TRBD1 (5 bases). Germline lookup yields CDR1 LNHDA and CDR2 SQIVND (reference sequence). The CDR3 consists of 13 residues. Trimming stripped 6 bases from V and 8 bases from J, with 16 bases between. CDR3 DNA: TGTGCCAGTAGCATGACAGCGTCGCGGGGCTACACCTTC. As protein: CASSMTASRGYTF.

This clone occurred a few times. This chain connects TRBV6-5 to TRBJ2-1; tentatively, D is TRBD1 (8 bases). CDR1 MNHEY and CDR2 SVGAGI come from the germline V gene. V was cut by 5 bases and J by 7 bases, with 18 bases left in between. CDR3 length equals 15 residues. The CDR3 loop reads CASSRTGGAPNEQFF. The CDR3 nucleotides read TGTGCCAGCAGTCGAACAGGGGGGGCACCTAATGAGCAGTTCTTC.

The chain uses TRBV5-6 and TRBJ1-1; a possible D gene is TRBD1 (6 bases). The germline gives CDR1 SGHDT, CDR2 YYEEEE. The ends were cut back, 0 bases at V and 7 bases at J, with 13 bases in the middle. The CDR3 loop spans 14 amino acids. The CDR3 loop is CASSLGQGQVEAFF. CDR3 DNA sequence: TGTGCCAGCAGCTTGGGGCAGGGGCAGGTTGAAGCTTTCTTT.

A few counts support this clone. This chain joins TRBV19 and TRBJ1-6, with no clear D. CDR1 and CDR2 from the germline V gene are LNHDA and SQIVND (reference sequence). The length of the CDR3 is 14 residues. V was shortened by 7 bases and J by 7 bases, with 14 bases between the two germline ends. The CDR3 coding sequence is TGTGCCAGTACGTGGGCAGGTGGGAATTCACCCCTCCACTTT. Translation gives CASTWAGGNSPLHF. Combining the CDR3 with reference TRBV19 and TRBJ1-6 gives the whole variable domain DGGITQSPKYLFRKEGQNVTLSCEQNLNHDAMYWYRQDPGQGLRLIYYSQIVNDFQKGDIAEGYSVSREKKESFPLTVTSAQKNPTAFYLCASTWAGGNSPLHFGNGTRLTVT.

J is TRBJ1-5 and V is TRBV6-5, with 7 bases that match TRBD1. CDR3 length: 16 residues. Germline V gives CDR1 MNHEY, CDR2 SVGAGI. V shed 4 bases, J shed 0 bases, and the junction held 6 bases outside the gene matches. The CDR3 loop is CASSSGTVASNQPQHF. As DNA, the CDR3 is TGTGCCAGCAGTTCAGGGACAGTTGCTAGCAATCAGCCCCAGCATTTT.

The rearrangement uses TRBV27 and TRBJ2-1, with 8 bases matching TRBD1. This CDR3 comprises 15 residues. Germline CDR1 and CDR2: MNHEY and SMNVEV (reference sequence). The ends lost 2 bases at V and 4 bases at J; junction bases unmatched: 4. The CDR3 protein is CASSLQGAAYNEQFF. CDR3 nucleotides: TGTGCCAGCAGTTTACAGGGGGCCGCTTACAATGAGCAGTTCTTC.

The V and J genes are TRBV9 and TRBJ2-2; 8 positions agree with TRBD1. Germline V gene sequence: CDR1 SGDLS, CDR2 YYNGEE. J was trimmed by 7 bases and V by 3 bases; bases with no gene match: 8. This CDR3 region has 15 residues. The CDR3 nucleotides read TGTGCCAGCAGCGCCGGCGGCAGGGGGCTCGGGGAGCTGTTTTTT. Its translation is CASSAGGRGLGELFF.

This chain's CDR3 is CASSFPGGQAKNIQYF. The CDR3 bases are TGTGCCAGCAGCTTCCCAGGTGGGCAGGCCAAAAACATTCAGTACTTC. This chain links TRBV5-4 with TRBJ2-4; D gene unclear. Germline CDR1 is SGHNT and CDR2 is YYREEE (reference sequence). V was pared by 2 bases and J by 1 base, with 13 bases between. CDR3 length: 16 residues.

This chain joins TRBV27 and TRBJ1-5, with unresolved D. CDR1 and CDR2 (germline): MNHEY, SMNVEV (reference sequence). V gave up 6 bases and J gave up 9 bases, with 15 bases separating them. The CDR3 consists of 13 residues. Here the CDR3 reads CASSLGQEGPQHF. The CDR3 DNA reads as TGTGCCAGCAGCCTGGGTCAGGAGGGGCCCCAGCATTTT.